The sequence of this TCR beta chain was determined in a study of CD8 T cells in ankylosing spondylitis. Findings and limits, study-wide: Seemingly characteristic of ankylosing spondylitis blood was a TCR beta motif consisting of about 8 highly homologous variants.

This CDR3 spans 13 amino acids. Per germline, CDR1 DFQATT and CDR2 SNEGSKA (reference sequence). TCRdb independently ran MiXCR on the 5' RACE reads; one entry per CDR3 protein. The sample holds some 400,000 distinct CDR3 sequences, 20% to 25% seen once. In regard to this clonotype: Its antigen is as yet unknown. Possible read error: a much larger clone is one base away.

This TCR came from a male donor with ankylosing spondylitis. The sequenced material came from blood, either unsorted or a sorted T cell fraction (not recorded which). V is TRBV20-1 and J is TRBJ2-5; 7 bases are shared with TRBD2. The better agreement between TRBJ2-1 and the DNA end casts doubt on the J call. The CDR3 DNA sequence: TGCAGTGCTCCAACAGCGGGAAGGGAGACCCAGTTCTTC. Residues: CSAPTAGRETQFF.